This T cell receptor (beta chain) was identified in a study of cytomegalovirus exposure and HLA in healthy donors. Study-wide points: The number of N-insertions in an Asian-associated ancestry cluster was reportedly below the roughly 670-donor mean in a later analysis.

Trimming removed 0 bases at V and 4 bases at J, with 9 bases between. The CDR3 is 13 residues long. CDR1 and CDR2 from the germline V gene are GTSNPN and SVGIG (reference sequence). In regard to this clone: Its specificity is unknown.

Amplification used 60 Vbeta primers and 13 Jbeta primers. The repertoire was sequenced with immunoSEQ multiplex PCR; TCRdb's copy has only in-frame clones and lacks some. Of about 130,000 clones listed, around four fifths are singletons. Sequencing was performed on PBMCs. This receptor was obtained from a boy aged 5-17 years in good health and CMV-seronegative. The rearrangement uses TRBV30 and TRBJ1-1; D gene unclear. In nucleotides, the CDR3 is TGTGCCTGGAGTGTAGTCCGGGGCACTGAAGCTTTCTTT. It codes for CAWSVVRGTEAFF.